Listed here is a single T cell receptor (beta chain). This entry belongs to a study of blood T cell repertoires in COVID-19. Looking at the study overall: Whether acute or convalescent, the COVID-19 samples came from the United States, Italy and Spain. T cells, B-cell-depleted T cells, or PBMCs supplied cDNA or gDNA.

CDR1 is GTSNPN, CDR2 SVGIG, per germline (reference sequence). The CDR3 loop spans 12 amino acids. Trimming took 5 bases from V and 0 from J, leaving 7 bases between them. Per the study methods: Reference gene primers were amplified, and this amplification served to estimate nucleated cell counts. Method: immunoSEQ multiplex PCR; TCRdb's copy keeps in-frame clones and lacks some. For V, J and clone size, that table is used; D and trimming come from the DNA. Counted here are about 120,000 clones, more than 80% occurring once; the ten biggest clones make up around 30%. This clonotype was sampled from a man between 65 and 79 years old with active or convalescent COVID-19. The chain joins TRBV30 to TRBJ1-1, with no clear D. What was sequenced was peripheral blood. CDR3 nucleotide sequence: TGTGCCTGGTCGAGGGTGAACACTGAAGCTTTCTTT. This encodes CAWSRVNTEAFF.